The 8 T cell receptor beta chains presented below share a single source sample, sequenced in a study of T cell repertoires in cytomegalovirus infection. TCRdb reanalysed the reads using MiXCR and keeps one entry per CDR3 protein. The table lists about 740,000 distinct CDR3 sequences, 35% of them singletons, with 2.8% in the top ten. The sequencing input was PBMCs. These receptors originate from a human donor in good health (CMV status not recorded). Some clones in this sample may be carry-over from other donors' samples.

The CDR3 spells CASSLWGESAIKQYF. The CDR3 region has the DNA TGTGCCAGCAGCTTATGGGGGGAATCCGCAATTAAGCAGTACTTC. J is TRBJ2-7 and V is TRBV7-6; the D gene is possibly TRBD2 (6 bases). Trimming pared 2 bases from V and 8 bases from J, leaving 19 bases between. The CDR3 covers 15 residues. The germline gives CDR1 SGHVS, CDR2 FNYEAQ.

The chain links TRBV13 to TRBJ2-5, with D unresolved. Germline CDR1 reads PRHDT; CDR2 reads FYEKMQ (reference sequence). This CDR3 spans 12 amino acids. V shed 4 bases and J shed 5 bases, with 8 bases lying between them. The CDR3 sequence: CASSSMEETQYF. The CDR3, as DNA: TGTGCCAGCAGCTCAATGGAGGAGACCCAGTACTTC.

This chain links TRBV5-6 with TRBJ1-1, with D tentatively TRBD1 (5 bases). Trimming left V 4 bases short and J 3 bases short, with 19 bases between. CDR1 SGHDT and CDR2 YYEEEE come from the germline V gene. The CDR3 covers 16 residues. CDR3 loop: CASSPLKRQRDTEAFF. The CDR3 coding sequence is TGTGCCAGCAGCCCCCTAAAAAGACAGAGGGACACTGAAGCTTTCTTT. Looking up the rest from reference TRBV5-6 and TRBJ1-1 gives the full variable domain: DAGVTQSPTHLIKTRGQQVTLRCSPKSGHDTVSWYQQALGQGPQFIFQYYEEEERQRGNFPDRFSGHQFPNYSSELNVNALLLGDSALYLCASSPLKRQRDTEAFFGQGTRLTVV.

This clonotype turned up a few times. The CDR3 is CASSLGGIQGTEAFF. The CDR3 nucleotides are TGCGCCAGCAGCTTAGGAGGGATACAGGGTACTGAAGCTTTCTTT. This rearrangement joins TRBV5-1 to TRBJ1-1; D might be TRBD1 (6 bases). Germline V gene lookup returns CDR1 SGHRS and CDR2 YFSETQ. V was trimmed by 2 bases and J by 5 bases, leaving 16 bases between them. The CDR3 totals 15 residues.

The chain couples TRBV15 to TRBJ2-3, with 9 bases fitting TRBD2. The CDR3 has 16 residues. Per the germline V gene, CDR1 is LNHNV and CDR2 is YYDKDF (reference sequence). After removal of 5 bases from V and 5 bases from J, the junction contained 11 bases not matched to a gene. CDR3 bases: TGTGCCACCAGCCAATACCTTAGCGGGGGAAAAGATACGCAGTATTTT. Its translation is CATSQYLSGGKDTQYF.

This clonotype has just a few counts. The rearrangement joins TRBV3-1 to TRBJ2-4, with D possibly TRBD1 on 6 matching bases. V was cut by 4 bases and J by 4 bases, with 8 bases left in between. The CDR3 spans 13 residues. Germline CDR1 is LGHDT and CDR2 is YNNKEL (reference sequence). CDR3 nucleotides: TGTGCCAGCAGCCGAGGACAGAAAAACATTCAGTACTTC. This gives the protein CASSRGQKNIQYF.

This chain uses TRBV20-1 with TRBJ2-1; 10 nucleotides agree with TRBD2. In germline, CDR1 is DFQATT, CDR2 SNEGSKA (reference sequence). The CDR3 has 18 amino acids. Losses at the gene ends were 0 bases for V and 5 bases for J; bases not matched to a gene: 13. The CDR3 DNA reads as TGCAGTGCTAGAGATTCGCCAAATCTAGCGGGAGCTGACAATGAGCAGTTCTTC. It is translated as CSARDSPNLAGADNEQFF.

This clonotype was counted many times. The chain is built from TRBV12-3 or TRBV12-4 and TRBJ1-1; 10 bases agree with TRBD1. CDR3 length: 14 residues. V lost 5 bases to trimming and J lost 11 bases; unmatched junction nucleotides: 11. CDR3 protein: CASSTRDRGGRAFF. CDR3 DNA sequence: TGTGCCAGCAGTACCCGGGACAGGGGAGGGAGGGCTTTCTTT.